These 20 T cell receptor beta chains came from one sample sequenced in a study of cytomegalovirus exposure and HLA in healthy donors. The PCR was carried out with 60 Vbeta primers and 13 Jbeta primers. The repertoire was sequenced with immunoSEQ multiplex PCR; TCRdb's copy has only in-frame clones and lacks some. The sample comprises 100,000 to 150,000 clones, 80% to 90% of which are singletons, and approximately 1.8% rests with the top ten. Sequenced: PBMCs. The origin of the receptors is a man aged 40-49 years in good health and CMV-seronegative.

V usage is TRBV7-9 and J usage is TRBJ1-2; possibly TRBD1 for D (5 bases). CDR1 is SEHNR and CDR2 is FQNEAQ in the germline V gene (reference sequence). The CDR3 totals 15 residues. The germline V and J ends were trimmed by 4 bases and 2 bases, with 14 bases remaining between them. In nucleotides, the CDR3 is TGTGCCAGCAGCTCCAGAAAGCGGGGGAACTATGGCTACACCTTC. It encodes CASSSRKRGNYGYTF.

The rearrangement uses TRBV28 and TRBJ1-1; 10 nucleotides align to TRBD1. Looked up from germline, CDR1 is MDHEN and CDR2 is SYDVKM. CDR3 size: 15 residues. J was trimmed by 4 bases and V by 5 bases; bases with no gene match: 7. The CDR3 reads CASSTTGTGVTEAFF. DNA of the CDR3: TGTGCCAGCAGTACTACCGGGACAGGGGTCACTGAAGCTTTCTTT.

This clone was recorded only once. The chain employs TRBV15 and TRBJ1-1; 7 bases match TRBD1. The CDR3 length is 14 residues. Germline loops: CDR1 LNHNV, CDR2 YYDKDF (reference sequence). Trimming at V came to 8 bases and at J to 1 base, leaving 7 bases not matched to a gene. CDR3 bases: TGTGCCACCGTACCGGACAGGAGGAACACTGAAGCTTTCTTT. Encoded protein: CATVPDRRNTEAFF.

In this sample, this clone turned up a few times. The chain links TRBV28 to TRBJ2-4; the match to TRBD2 covers 7 bases. This CDR3 contains 17 residues. After removal of 4 bases from V and 2 bases from J, the junction contained 11 bases not matched to a gene. Germline assignment: CDR1 MDHEN and CDR2 SYDVKM. The CDR3 spells CASSSTSAGVSKNIQYF. The CDR3 DNA follows: TGTGCCAGCAGTTCAACCTCTGCGGGGGTTTCCAAAAACATTCAGTACTTC.

V usage is TRBV23-1 and J usage is TRBJ2-3, with unresolved D. TRBV23-1 is designated an ORF whose function remains uncertain. This CDR3 comprises 15 residues. V gave up 0 bases and J gave up 1 base, with 8 bases separating them. CDR3 amino acids: CASSQSRFRTDTQYF. DNA of the CDR3: TGCGCCAGCAGTCAATCGAGGTTTCGCACAGATACGCAGTATTTT.

The CDR3 bases are TGTGCCAGCAGCCATTCCGTGAACACTGAAGCTTTCTTT. Amino acids: CASSHSVNTEAFF. The chain joins TRBV14 to TRBJ1-1; D is unresolved. Trimming left V 3 bases short and J 0 bases short, with 5 bases between. Germline assignment: CDR1 SGHDN and CDR2 FVKESK. The CDR3 spans 13 residues.

A single count supports this clone. The genes are TRBV5-1 and TRBJ1-3, with 9 bases identical to TRBD1. J lost 0 bases, V lost 4 bases, and 8 bases had no gene match. The CDR3 covers 17 residues. The germline gives CDR1 SGHRS, CDR2 YFSETQ. For the CDR3, the DNA is TGCGCCAGCAGCCCCTGGGACAGGGCCGTCTCTGGAAACACCATATATTTT. This encodes CASSPWDRAVSGNTIYF.

This clone was counted a few times. The V call is TRBV21-1, the J call TRBJ2-7; the table gives TRBD1 as D, unverified against the DNA. TRBV21-1 is tagged as a pseudogene. The CDR3 sequence is 13 residues long. The CDR3 DNA reads TGTGCCAGCAGCAGGACAGGGAGCTACGAGCAGTACTTC. This sequence encodes CASSRTGSYEQYF.

This chain links TRBV9 with TRBJ2-1; the D gene is possibly TRBD2 (7 bases). Germline V gives CDR1 SGDLS, CDR2 YYNGEE. CDR3 length equals 14 residues. V was trimmed by 5 bases and J by 9 bases, leaving 18 bases between them. Here the CDR3 reads CASSLAGGASEQFF. Here the CDR3 DNA reads TGTGCCAGCAGTCTAGCTGGGGGGGCAAGTGAGCAGTTCTTC.

This chain connects TRBV29-1 to TRBJ1-1; D gene uncertain. V lost 6 bases, J lost 4 bases, and 15 bases lay in between. Germline values: CDR1 SQVTM, CDR2 ANQGSEA. This CDR3 is 13 amino acids long. The CDR3, as DNA: TGCAGCGTGAGACATAGTAAGTTCACTGAAGCTTTCTTT. Translation: CSVRHSKFTEAFF.

The J gene is TRBJ2-1, the V gene TRBV5-1, with 9 positions matching TRBD2. CDR1 is SGHRS and CDR2 is YFSETQ in the germline V gene. With 0 bases clipped from V and 7 bases from J, the junction kept 5 bases outside the gene matches. The CDR3 sequence is 15 residues long. CDR3 sequence reads: CASSLEVAGGNEQFF. For the CDR3, the DNA is TGCGCCAGCAGCTTGGAGGTTGCGGGAGGGAATGAGCAGTTCTTC.

V and J are TRBV6-6 and TRBJ2-3; no reliable D call. Per the germline V gene, CDR1 is MNHNY and CDR2 is SVGAGI (reference sequence). The CDR3 runs to 14 residues. V was pared by 6 bases and J by 3 bases, with 13 bases between. The CDR3 loop reads CASRLHGPTDTQYF. CDR3 in DNA: TGTGCCAGCAGGCTACATGGGCCAACAGATACGCAGTATTTT.

The chain employs TRBV7-6 and TRBJ2-5, with TRBD2 matching over 8 bases. J gave up 4 bases and V 2 bases, and 9 bases lay outside the gene matches. Germline V gene data show CDR1 as SGHVS and CDR2 as FNYEAQ. The CDR3 sequence is 16 residues long. CDR3 residues: CASSLPGLVRGETQYF. In nucleotides, the CDR3 is TGTGCCAGCAGCTTACCGGGACTAGTGAGAGGAGAGACCCAGTACTTC.

A few counts support this clone. The chain joins TRBV10-3 to TRBJ2-1, with D possibly matching TRBD2 (6 bases). In germline, CDR1 is ENHRY, CDR2 SYGVKD. The CDR3 contains 14 residues. Deletions cut 4 bases from V and 6 bases from J, with 13 bases between. CDR3 residues: CAISGQMGGNEQFF. The CDR3 DNA follows: TGTGCCATCAGTGGTCAAATGGGGGGCAATGAGCAGTTCTTC.

The rearrangement links TRBV30 to TRBJ1-2; tentatively, D is TRBD1 (5 bases). The CDR3 extends over 13 amino acids. V was shortened by 1 base and J by 7 bases, with 13 bases between the two germline ends. CDR1 and CDR2 (germline): GTSNPN, SVGIG (reference sequence). The CDR3 is CAWSGRGWSGYTF. In DNA form, the CDR3 reads TGTGCCTGGAGTGGAAGGGGTTGGTCTGGCTACACCTTC.

J is TRBJ1-1 and V is TRBV10-3; no definite D call. This CDR3 is 14 amino acids long. The V end was cut by 0 bases, the J end by 3 bases, with 8 bases between. The V gene's germline CDR1 is ENHRY and CDR2 SYGVKD. Written as DNA, the CDR3 is TGTGCCATCAGTGAGTCGGCGGGTCACACTGAAGCTTTCTTT. As protein: CAISESAGHTEAFF.

V is TRBV18 and J is TRBJ1-2; no definite D call. In germline, CDR1 is KGHSH, CDR2 LQKENI. The CDR3 loop spans 16 amino acids. V shed 3 bases and J shed 8 bases, with 22 bases lying between them. The CDR3 here is CASSPSQNPVPEGYTF. CDR3 DNA sequence: TGTGCCAGCTCACCCTCTCAGAACCCGGTGCCGGAGGGCTACACCTTC.

The rearrangement joins TRBV13 to TRBJ2-7; TRBD2 matches at 11 bases. V lost 4 bases, J lost 0 bases, and 5 bases stayed unmatched. CDR3 length: 16 residues. Germline CDR1 is PRHDT and CDR2 is FYEKMQ (reference sequence). CDR3 coding DNA: TGTGCCAGCAGCTCCACCCTAGCGGGGGGCTCCTACGAGCAGTACTTC. Translating it yields CASSSTLAGGSYEQYF. Using reference TRBV13 and TRBJ2-7 for the parts outside the CDR3, the full variable domain is AAGVIQSPRHLIKEKRETATLKCYPIPRHDTVYWYQQGPGQDPQFLISFYEKMQSDKGSIPDRFSAQQFSDYHSELNMSSLELGDSALYFCASSSTLAGGSYEQYFGPGTRLTVT.

As concerns this clone: Germline and junction disagree at one end, which may indicate a read error. This chain connects TRBV7-9 to TRBJ1-2; tentatively, D is TRBD1 (6 bases). Germline V gene lookup returns CDR1 SEHNR and CDR2 FQNEAQ (reference sequence). This CDR3 has 16 amino acids. CDR3 protein: CSSRPTLQGANYSYTF. CDR3 nucleotides: TGTTCCAGCAGACCAACCTTACAGGGCGCGAACTATAGCTACACCTTC.

The CDR3 sequence is CASNLTGSGNTIYF. The CDR3, as DNA: TGTGCCAGCAACCTGACGGGATCTGGAAACACCATATATTTT. V usage is TRBV6-5 and J usage is TRBJ1-3; no definite D call. The CDR3 consists of 14 residues. V gave up 7 bases and J gave up 1 base, with 11 bases separating them. Germline CDR1 and CDR2: MNHEY and SVGAGI.